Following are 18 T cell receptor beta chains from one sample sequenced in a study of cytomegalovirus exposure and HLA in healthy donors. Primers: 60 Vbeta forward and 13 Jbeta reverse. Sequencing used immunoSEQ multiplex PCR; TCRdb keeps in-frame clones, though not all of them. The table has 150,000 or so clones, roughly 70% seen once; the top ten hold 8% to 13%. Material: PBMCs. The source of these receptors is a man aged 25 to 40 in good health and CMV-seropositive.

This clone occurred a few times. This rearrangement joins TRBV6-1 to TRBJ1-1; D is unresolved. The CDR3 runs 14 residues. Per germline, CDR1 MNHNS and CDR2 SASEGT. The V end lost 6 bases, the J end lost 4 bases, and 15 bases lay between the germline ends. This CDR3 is CASRRPGLGTEAFF. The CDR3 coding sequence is TGTGCCAGCAGGCGTCCAGGACTTGGCACTGAAGCTTTCTTT.

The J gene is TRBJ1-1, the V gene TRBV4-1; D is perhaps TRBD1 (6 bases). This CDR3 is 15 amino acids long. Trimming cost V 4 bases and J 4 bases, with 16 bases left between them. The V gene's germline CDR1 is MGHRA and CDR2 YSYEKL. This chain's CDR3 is CASSPSGGGLTEAFF. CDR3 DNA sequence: TGCGCCAGCAGCCCGAGCGGGGGGGGGCTCACTGAAGCTTTCTTT.

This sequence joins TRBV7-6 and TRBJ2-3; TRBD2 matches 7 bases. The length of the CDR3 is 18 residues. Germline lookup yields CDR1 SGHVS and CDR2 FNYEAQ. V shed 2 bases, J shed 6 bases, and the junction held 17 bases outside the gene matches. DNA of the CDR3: TGTGCCAGCAGCTTACTTTTTGAGGGAGGGCAGAAGTCGGATACGCAGTATTTT. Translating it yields CASSLLFEGGQKSDTQYF.

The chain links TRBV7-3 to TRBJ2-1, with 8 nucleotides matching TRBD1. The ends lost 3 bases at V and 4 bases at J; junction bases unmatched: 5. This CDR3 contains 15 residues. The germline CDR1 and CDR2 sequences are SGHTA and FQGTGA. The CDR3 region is CASSFDRGPYNEQFF. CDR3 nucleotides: TGTGCCAGCAGCTTCGACAGGGGACCTTACAATGAGCAGTTCTTC.

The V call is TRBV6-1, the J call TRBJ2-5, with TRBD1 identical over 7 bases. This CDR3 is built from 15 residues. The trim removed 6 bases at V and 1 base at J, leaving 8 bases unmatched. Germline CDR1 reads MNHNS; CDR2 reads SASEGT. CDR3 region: CASRDRWVFQETQYF. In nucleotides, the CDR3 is TGTGCCAGCAGGGACAGGTGGGTTTTCCAAGAGACCCAGTACTTC.

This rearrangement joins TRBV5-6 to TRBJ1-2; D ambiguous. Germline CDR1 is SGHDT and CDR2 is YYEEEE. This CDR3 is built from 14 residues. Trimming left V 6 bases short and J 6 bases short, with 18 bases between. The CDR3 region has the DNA TGTGCCAGCAAATTCGGCAGACTGTCGCATGGCTACACCTTC. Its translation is CASKFGRLSHGYTF.

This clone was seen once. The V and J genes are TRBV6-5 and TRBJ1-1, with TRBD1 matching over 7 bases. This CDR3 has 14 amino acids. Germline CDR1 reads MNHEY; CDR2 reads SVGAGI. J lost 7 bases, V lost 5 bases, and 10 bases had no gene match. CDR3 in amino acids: CASSEDPRDSEAFF. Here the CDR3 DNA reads TGTGCCAGCAGTGAAGACCCCAGGGACAGTGAAGCTTTCTTT.

Here the CDR3 DNA reads TGCGCCAGCAGCTTGAGTAGTATGAGTACCGGGGAGCTGTTTTTT. Translated, it gives CASSLSSMSTGELFF. V is TRBV5-1 and J is TRBJ2-2; D ambiguous. This CDR3 region has 15 residues. The germline CDR1 and CDR2 sequences are SGHRS and YFSETQ. V was clipped by 1 base and J by 5 bases, with 12 bases between them.

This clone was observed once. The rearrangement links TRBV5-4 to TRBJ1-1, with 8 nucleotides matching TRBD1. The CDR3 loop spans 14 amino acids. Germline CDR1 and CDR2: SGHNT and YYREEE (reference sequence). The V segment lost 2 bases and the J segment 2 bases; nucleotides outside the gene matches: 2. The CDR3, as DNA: TGTGCCAGCAGCTTACAGGGGGTCAACACTGAAGCTTTCTTT. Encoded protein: CASSLQGVNTEAFF.

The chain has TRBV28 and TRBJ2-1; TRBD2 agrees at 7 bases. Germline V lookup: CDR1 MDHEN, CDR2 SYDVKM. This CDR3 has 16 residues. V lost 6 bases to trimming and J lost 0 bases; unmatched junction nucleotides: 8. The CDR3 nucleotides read TGTGCCAGCAGGGGGGGGACTGGAAGCTCCTACAATGAGCAGTTCTTC. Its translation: CASRGGTGSSYNEQFF.

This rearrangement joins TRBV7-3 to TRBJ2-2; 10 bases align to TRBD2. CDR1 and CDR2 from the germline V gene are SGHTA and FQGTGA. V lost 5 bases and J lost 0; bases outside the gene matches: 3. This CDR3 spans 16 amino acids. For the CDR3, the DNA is TGTGCCAGCAGCACTGGGACTAGCGCGAACACCGGGGAGCTGTTTTTT. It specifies CASSTGTSANTGELFF.

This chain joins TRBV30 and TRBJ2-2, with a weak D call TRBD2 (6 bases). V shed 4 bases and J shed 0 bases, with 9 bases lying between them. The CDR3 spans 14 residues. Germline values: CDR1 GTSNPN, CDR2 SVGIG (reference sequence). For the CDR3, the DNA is TGTGCCTGGAAGGGACTCGCGAACACCGGGGAGCTGTTTTTT. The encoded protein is CAWKGLANTGELFF.

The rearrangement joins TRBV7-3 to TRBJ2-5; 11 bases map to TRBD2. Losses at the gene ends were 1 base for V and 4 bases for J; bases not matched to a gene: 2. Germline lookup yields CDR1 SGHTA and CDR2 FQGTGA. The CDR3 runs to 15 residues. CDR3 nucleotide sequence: TGTGCCAGCAGCTTAAATAGCGGGAGGGCAGAGACCCAGTACTTC. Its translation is CASSLNSGRAETQYF. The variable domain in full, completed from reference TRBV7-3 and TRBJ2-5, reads GAGVSQTPSNKVTEKGKYVELRCDPISGHTALYWYRQSLGQGPEFLIYFQGTGAADDSGLPNDRFFAVRPEGSVSTLKIQRTERGDSAVYLCASSLNSGRAETQYFGPGTRLLVL.

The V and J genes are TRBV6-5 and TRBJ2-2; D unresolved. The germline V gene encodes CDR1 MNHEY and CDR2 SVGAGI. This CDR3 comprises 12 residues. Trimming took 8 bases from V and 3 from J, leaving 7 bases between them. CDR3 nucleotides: TGTGCCAGCCGGTTGGACACCGGGGAGCTGTTTTTT. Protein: CASRLDTGELFF.

CDR3 loop: CASSLGGWGGNQPQHF. The CDR3 coding sequence is TGTGCCAGCAGCTTGGGCGGCTGGGGAGGCAATCAGCCCCAGCATTTT. The chain is built from TRBV5-6 and TRBJ1-5; no clear D gene. CDR3 length: 16 residues. Looked up from germline, CDR1 is SGHDT and CDR2 is YYEEEE. Trimming pared 0 bases from V and 2 bases from J, leaving 12 bases between.

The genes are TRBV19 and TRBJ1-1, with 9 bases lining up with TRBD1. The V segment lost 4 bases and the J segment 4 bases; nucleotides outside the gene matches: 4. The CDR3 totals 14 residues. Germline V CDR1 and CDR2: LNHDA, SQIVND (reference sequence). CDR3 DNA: TGTGCCAGTAGTAACGACAGGGGGGGCACTGAAGCTTTCTTT. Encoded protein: CASSNDRGGTEAFF.

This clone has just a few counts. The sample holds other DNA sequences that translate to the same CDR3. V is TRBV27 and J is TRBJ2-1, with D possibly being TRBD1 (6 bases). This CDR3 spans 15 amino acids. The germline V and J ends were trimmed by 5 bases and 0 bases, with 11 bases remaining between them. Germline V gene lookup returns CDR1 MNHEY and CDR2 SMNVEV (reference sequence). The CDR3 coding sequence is TGTGCCAGCAGTCTAACAGGGAGCTCCTACAATGAGCAGTTCTTC. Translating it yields CASSLTGSSYNEQFF.

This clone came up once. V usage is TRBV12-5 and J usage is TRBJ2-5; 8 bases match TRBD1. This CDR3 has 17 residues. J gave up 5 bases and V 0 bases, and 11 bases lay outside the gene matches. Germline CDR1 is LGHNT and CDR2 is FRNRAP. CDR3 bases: TGTGCTAGTGGTTTGGTCCAGGGGGCTAGGGGAAGTGAGACCCAGTACTTC. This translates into CASGLVQGARGSETQYF.